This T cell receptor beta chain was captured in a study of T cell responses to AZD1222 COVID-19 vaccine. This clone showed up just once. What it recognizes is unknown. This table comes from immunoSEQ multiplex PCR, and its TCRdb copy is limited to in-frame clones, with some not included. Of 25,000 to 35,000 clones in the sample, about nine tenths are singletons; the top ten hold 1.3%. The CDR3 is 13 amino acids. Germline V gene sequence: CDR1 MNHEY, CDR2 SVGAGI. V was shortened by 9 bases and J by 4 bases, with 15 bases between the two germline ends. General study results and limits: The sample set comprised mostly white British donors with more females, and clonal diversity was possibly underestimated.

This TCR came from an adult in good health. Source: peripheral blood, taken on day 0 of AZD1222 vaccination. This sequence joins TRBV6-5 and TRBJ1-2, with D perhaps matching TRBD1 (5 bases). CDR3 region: CASHSGPVYGYTF. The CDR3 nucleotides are TGTGCCAGTCATTCGGGGCCAGTCTATGGCTACACCTTC.